One and the same sample provided the 10 T cell receptor beta chains below, sequenced in a study of tumor-infiltrating lymphocytes in oesophageal squamous cell carcinoma. MiXCR was run by TCRdb on the PCR reads, yielding one entry per CDR3 protein. This repertoire shows about 14,000 distinct CDR3 sequences, almost 50% found once; its top ten account for around 13%. Material for sequencing was blood. These receptors originate from a male donor with esophageal squamous cell carcinoma.

V usage is TRBV11-2 and J usage is TRBJ2-7, with TRBD1 matching 7 bases. Gene TRBJ2-5 matches the end of the DNA better, so the J call may be wrong. Germline V gene lookup returns CDR1 SGHAT and CDR2 FQNNGV. The CDR3 consists of 14 residues. CDR3: CASSSGQLQETQYF. The CDR3 DNA follows: TGTGCCAGCAGCTCGGGACAGCTCCAAGAGACCCAGTACTTC.

About this clonotype itself: The CDR3 does not close with the conserved phenylalanine or tryptophan, likely indicating a read error. The DNA is left out, because the CDR3 cannot be placed on it with certainty; the CDR3 is given as TCRdb lists it. This rearrangement joins TRBV7-8 to TRBJ2-7; TRBD2 is the table's D call, not checked against the DNA. The CDR3 is made up of 16 amino acids, end residues included. The germline V gene has CDR1 SGHVS and CDR2 FQNEAQ. This CDR3 reads CASSPMEGLNEQYFGS.

To note about this clonotype: Since the CDR3 does not end with the conserved phenylalanine or tryptophan, this likely comes from a read error. It is unclear where the CDR3 begins or ends on the DNA, so no DNA is shown, and the CDR3 is as TCRdb lists it. V gene TRBV24-1 combines with J gene TRBJ1-6. The CDR3 length equals 17 residues, ends included. Germline V gene sequence: CDR1 KGHDR, CDR2 SFDVKD. The CDR3 sequence: CATSALRGGVLEQFFGP.

This chain joins TRBV5-8 and TRBJ2-3; D not resolved. The CDR3 has 12 amino acids. V was clipped by 1 base and J by 6 bases, with 6 bases between them. CDR1 SGHTS and CDR2 YDEGEE come from the germline V gene. CDR3 sequence (DNA): TGTGCCAGCAGCTTGTTTTCGGATACGCAGTATTTT. Its translation: CASSLFSDTQYF.

In this sample, this clonotype turned up a few times. The CDR3 DNA reads as TGTGCCAGCAGCTTTGGACAGGGACCCTACAATGAGCAGTTCTTC. This gives the protein CASSFGQGPYNEQFF. V and J are TRBV7-9 and TRBJ2-1; 8 bases match TRBD1. V shed 3 bases, J shed 2 bases, and the junction held 3 bases outside the gene matches. Germline V gives CDR1 SEHNR, CDR2 FQNEAQ (reference sequence). The CDR3 has 15 amino acids.

Concerning this clonotype: The junction departs from the called germline gene at one end, perhaps through a read error. This chain uses TRBV7-6 with TRBJ2-3; D remains ambiguous. The assigned J gene may be wrong: the sequence end matches TRBJ2-5 better. The CDR3 has 13 residues. Germline CDR1 reads SGHVS; CDR2 reads FNYEAQ. The CDR3 DNA is TGTGCTAGCAGCGCCGCAGGCCGGGAGACCCAGTACTTC. This encodes CASSAAGRETQYF.

Of note for this clonotype: Its ends do not fully match the called genes, so a read error is possible. The gene calls are TRBV7-8 and TRBJ2-7; perhaps TRBD2 as D (7 bases). The CDR3 has 16 amino acids. Germline assignment: CDR1 SGHVS and CDR2 FQNEAQ. The CDR3 nucleotides are TGTGCCAGCAGCTTCCGGGGGGCGCGAGATAATTCACCCCTCCACTTC. Its translation: CASSFRGARDNSPLHF.

The rearrangement joins TRBV19 to TRBJ2-7; 10 nucleotides align to TRBD1. CDR3 length: 16 residues. J lost 4 bases, V lost 3 bases, and 9 bases had no gene match. Looked up from germline, CDR1 is LNHDA and CDR2 is SQIVND (reference sequence). The CDR3 spells CASSILSGTGAYEQYF. CDR3 bases: TGTGCCAGTAGTATCCTTTCCGGGACAGGGGCTTACGAGCAGTACTTC.

This clonotype came up a few times. The chain couples TRBV27 to TRBJ2-3, with 7 nucleotides matching TRBD2. Germline lookup yields CDR1 MNHEY and CDR2 SMNVEV (reference sequence). CDR3 size: 16 residues. The ends lost 6 bases at V and 9 bases at J; junction bases unmatched: 18. The CDR3 region is CASRTRGVRVPDTQYF. The CDR3 region has the DNA TGTGCCAGCAGAACACGGGGGGTCAGGGTCCCTGACACGCAGTATTTT.

This clonotype is deemed medium-sized. V gene TRBV6-1 combines with J gene TRBJ2-3; D is unresolved. The J call is uncertain, as TRBJ2-5 better fits the DNA end. This CDR3 contains 12 residues. From germline, CDR1 is MNHNS and CDR2 SASEGT. The CDR3 is CASSPLGETQYF. The DNA of the CDR3 is TGTGCCAGCAGCCCCCTCGGAGAGACCCAGTACTTC.